Each of the 19 T cell receptor beta chains below was sequenced from the same sample in a study of T cell responses to AZD1222 COVID-19 vaccine. The data were produced by immunoSEQ multiplex PCR, yet TCRdb's version contains in-frame clones alone and is incomplete. The profile shows around 100,000 clones, about 87% of them singletons. The specimen was peripheral blood, collected on day 0 of AZD1222 vaccination. Every receptor here comes from an adult in good health.

This clone has just a few counts. The rearrangement joins TRBV12-3 or TRBV12-4 to TRBJ2-1; D remains unclear. The CDR3 spans 13 residues. Trimming cost V 4 bases and J 4 bases, with 8 bases left between them. The chain's CDR3 is CASSWEKYNEQFF. CDR3 nucleotide sequence: TGTGCCAGCAGTTGGGAAAAATACAATGAGCAGTTCTTC.

The chain recombines TRBV19 with TRBJ2-7; 7 positions match TRBD2. Trimming took 2 bases from V and 2 from J; bases not matched to a gene: 3. From germline, CDR1 is LNHDA and CDR2 SQIVND (reference sequence). CDR3 length: 14 amino acids. The CDR3 protein is CASSILGGTYEQYF. The CDR3 region has the DNA TGTGCCAGTAGTATACTGGGAGGGACCTACGAGCAGTACTTC.

The J gene is TRBJ1-2, the V gene TRBV19, with a possible D match to TRBD1 (6 bases). Germline CDR1 LNHDA, CDR2 SQIVND (reference sequence). The CDR3 loop spans 15 amino acids. V lost 3 bases and J lost 3, with 14 bases in between. CDR3: CASSISQGRYYGYTF. The CDR3 DNA follows: TGTGCCAGTAGTATTTCCCAGGGGAGGTACTATGGCTACACCTTC.

The rearrangement joins TRBV5-1 to TRBJ2-1, with no clear D. CDR3 length equals 16 residues. In germline, CDR1 is SGHRS, CDR2 YFSETQ. Trimming removed 0 bases from V and 0 bases from J, with 10 bases in between. CDR3 loop: CASSLGTTSSYNEQFF. The CDR3 coding sequence is TGCGCCAGCAGCTTGGGCACCACGTCCTCCTACAATGAGCAGTTCTTC.

V is TRBV7-9 and J is TRBJ2-1; TRBD1 might be the D (7 bases). V lost 5 bases and J 7 bases, leaving 15 bases between the germline ends. This CDR3 has 14 residues. CDR1 is SEHNR and CDR2 is FQNEAQ in the germline V gene (reference sequence). CDR3 sequence: CASSRGQAGNEQFF. The CDR3 DNA sequence: TGTGCCAGCAGCAGAGGACAGGCGGGGAATGAGCAGTTCTTC.

This chain links TRBV7-2 with TRBJ2-7, with D perhaps matching TRBD2 (6 bases). Per germline, CDR1 SGHTA and CDR2 FQGNSA. This CDR3 comprises 14 residues. Deletions cut 7 bases from V and 4 bases from J, with 17 bases between. CDR3 loop: CASTPVGGRYEQYF. The CDR3 region has the DNA TGTGCCAGCACCCCCGTCGGGGGTAGGTACGAGCAGTACTTC.

This CDR3 is CASSSSGSGMNEQFF. The CDR3 nucleotides read TGCGCCAGCAGCTCCAGCGGGAGCGGGATGAATGAGCAGTTCTTC. The rearrangement links TRBV4-3 to TRBJ2-1; 8 nucleotides match TRBD2. This CDR3 is 15 amino acids long. The junction had 10 bases not matched to a gene; V was cut back by 5 bases and J by 7 bases. Germline-derived CDR1 and CDR2 are LGHNA and YSLEER.

The chain employs TRBV27 and TRBJ2-3; D is possibly TRBD1 (6 bases). The ends were cut back, 6 bases at V and 5 bases at J, with 27 bases in the middle. From germline, CDR1 is MNHEY and CDR2 SMNVEV (reference sequence). CDR3 length: 18 amino acids. CDR3 in DNA: TGTGCCAGCAGCCCCTTAAGCCTGCGACAGGTCCCAGAAGATACGCAGTATTTT. It codes for CASSPLSLRQVPEDTQYF.

CDR3 region: CASSPPGGKYTEAFF. DNA for the CDR3: TGTGCCAGCTCACCCCCGGGAGGGAAATACACTGAAGCTTTCTTT. The V and J genes are TRBV18 and TRBJ1-1, with D unclear. Trimming pared 3 bases from V and 3 bases from J, leaving 14 bases between. The CDR3 is made up of 15 amino acids. CDR1 is KGHSH, CDR2 LQKENI, per germline.

The rearrangement links TRBV4-1 to TRBJ2-7; 9 positions match TRBD2. With 0 bases clipped from V and 4 bases from J, the junction kept 13 bases outside the gene matches. The CDR3 is made up of 18 amino acids. Germline CDR1 and CDR2: MGHRA and YSYEKL. In nucleotides, the CDR3 is TGCGCCAGCAGCCAAGATCCGGCTAGCGGGGATGGTAGGTACGAGCAGTACTTC. Protein sequence: CASSQDPASGDGRYEQYF.

This clone was recorded a few times. V gene TRBV5-8 combines with J gene TRBJ1-6, with TRBD1 matching over 8 bases. This CDR3 contains 14 residues. V lost 3 bases to trimming and J lost 8 bases; unmatched junction nucleotides: 4. In germline, CDR1 is SGHTS, CDR2 YDEGEE. The CDR3 DNA reads as TGTGCCAGCAGCTCTCGACAGGGGTATTCACCCCTCCACTTT. Its protein is CASSSRQGYSPLHF.

The chain is built from TRBV6-5 and TRBJ1-1; 10 bases align to TRBD1. Germline V gene lookup returns CDR1 MNHEY and CDR2 SVGAGI. The length of the CDR3 is 14 residues. Trimming took 7 bases from V and 11 from J; bases not matched to a gene: 13. CDR3: CASTPIGTGVLAFF. DNA of the CDR3: TGTGCCAGCACCCCCATCGGGACAGGGGTTTTGGCTTTCTTT.

This clone was detected only once. The gene calls are TRBV27 and TRBJ1-2; D is undetermined. V was shortened by 6 bases and J by 3 bases, with 11 bases between the two germline ends. Germline assignment: CDR1 MNHEY and CDR2 SMNVEV (reference sequence). The CDR3 is 13 amino acids. The CDR3 spells CASSPGVYYGYTF. CDR3 bases: TGTGCCAGCAGCCCCGGGGTATACTATGGCTACACCTTC.

The gene calls are TRBV10-2 and TRBJ2-7, with 10 bases that match TRBD2. The V and J ends lost 3 bases and 3 bases, in that order; junction bases with no gene match: 5. In germline, CDR1 is WSHSY, CDR2 SAAADI. The CDR3 has 15 amino acids. CDR3 loop: CASSDQLAGFYEQYF. The CDR3 DNA is TGCGCCAGCAGTGACCAACTAGCGGGGTTCTACGAGCAGTACTTC.

This clone was observed a single time. The genes are TRBV5-1 and TRBJ2-7, with TRBD2 matching 11 bases. The junction had 4 bases not matched to a gene; V was cut back by 2 bases and J by 3 bases. Germline V lookup: CDR1 SGHRS, CDR2 YFSETQ. This CDR3 has 15 residues. The CDR3 DNA follows: TGCGCCAGCAGCTTACTAGCGGGGGATAACTACGAGCAGTACTTC. Its translation is CASSLLAGDNYEQYF.

The count of this clone is one. This chain uses TRBV7-8 with TRBJ2-5; D unclear. CDR3 length: 14 amino acids. Trimming stripped 7 bases from V and 1 base from J, with 13 bases between. CDR1 SGHVS and CDR2 FQNEAQ come from the germline V gene. CDR3 protein: CASTLRRRQETQYF. For the CDR3, the DNA is TGTGCCAGCACCCTTCGCCGTCGCCAAGAGACCCAGTACTTC.

This clone has just a few counts. The chain carries TRBV28 and TRBJ2-3, with 8 nucleotides matching TRBD2. The CDR3 consists of 19 residues. V was pared by 4 bases and J by 3 bases, with 18 bases of the junction left unmatched. Germline assignment: CDR1 MDHEN and CDR2 SYDVKM. The CDR3 loop is CASSYPLSRAGVGTDTQYF. In DNA form, the CDR3 reads TGTGCCAGCAGTTACCCTTTATCACGAGCGGGAGTTGGGACAGATACGCAGTATTTT. The entire variable domain, with the rest obtained from reference TRBV28 and TRBJ2-3, is as follows: DVKVTQSSRYLVKRTGEKVFLECVQDMDHENMFWYRQDPGLGLRLIYFSYDVKMKEKGDIPEGYSVSREKKERFSLILESASTNQTSMYLCASSYPLSRAGVGTDTQYFGPGTRLTVL.

The gene calls are TRBV12-3 or TRBV12-4 and TRBJ1-3; weak D call: TRBD1 (6 bases). The V and J ends lost 0 bases and 11 bases respectively, with 8 bases between them. This CDR3 spans 12 amino acids. CDR3 bases: TGTGCCAGCAGTTTAGCGGGGGCCGCCATATATTTT. Its protein product is CASSLAGAAIYF.

This chain connects TRBV5-4 to TRBJ1-2; D might be TRBD1 (6 bases). V gave up 1 base and J gave up 10 bases, with 14 bases separating them. From germline, CDR1 is SGHNT and CDR2 YYREEE (reference sequence). This CDR3 region has 13 residues. The CDR3 sequence: CASSLSGGANYTF. CDR3 coding DNA: TGTGCCAGCAGCTTGAGCGGGGGCGCGAACTACACCTTC.